These T cell receptor beta chains were read from a single sample in a study of cytomegalovirus exposure and HLA in healthy donors. Produced via immunoSEQ multiplex PCR; TCRdb's table is partial and in-frame only. The data show some 32,000 clones, about 86% seen once. Sequencing input: PBMCs. These receptor sequences come from a boy between 10 and 17 years old in good health and CMV-seronegative. Both conserved end residues are part of each CDR3. A D gene is named only where the DNA matches it firmly. Expanded clones get a size class; other rows say once, few or many, or leave the size out.

>TRBV9|once|TRBD2|TRBJ2-3
TGTGCCAGCAGCAACCGGGGGGGCCTTAGCACAGATACGCAGTATTTT
CASSNRGGLSTDTQYF
>TRBV7-9|-|-|TRBJ1-4
TGTGCCAGCACCTTATGGGGGACGGGGGAAACTAATGAAAAACTGTTTTTT
CASTLWGTGETNEKLFF
>TRBV14|few|TRBD1|TRBJ1-1
TGTGCCAGCAGCCCCTTCTATGGGACAGGGGTAGAAGCTTTCTTT
CASSPFYGTGVEAFF
>TRBV5-1|-|-|TRBJ2-1
TGCGCCAGCAGCTTGGGTCGGACAGACAATGAGCAGTTCTTC
CASSLGRTDNEQFF
>TRBV6-4|once|-|TRBJ1-1
TGTGCCAGCAGTGACTCGAATAGGGGCACTGAAGCTTTCTTT
CASSDSNRGTEAFF
>TRBV10-3|-|TRBD1|TRBJ1-2
TGTGCCATCAGAGAACGGGACAGGGAAGATTTGAGCGGCTACACCTTC
CAIRERDREDLSGYTF
>TRBV2|-|-|TRBJ2-2
TGTGTCTGCCTTGCGGACACCGGGGAGCTGTTTTTT
CVCLADTGELFF
>TRBV5-4|-|TRBD1|TRBJ1-6
TGTGCCAGCAGCCCGAAGACAGGGAGGAATTCACCCCTCCACTTT
CASSPKTGRNSPLHF
>TRBV28|-|TRBD1|TRBJ1-2
TGTGCCAGCAGAACGCCCCTGGAAGGGGGCGCGGGGAACTATGGCTACACCTTC
CASRTPLEGGAGNYGYTF
>TRBV7-9|few|-|TRBJ1-4
TGTGCCAGCAGCCCACAGGGACCTAATGAAAAACTGTTTTTT
CASSPQGPNEKLFF
>TRBV7-2|once|-|TRBJ2-7
TGTGCCAGCAGCTTTGGTCAAACCTACGGGCAGTACTTC
CASSFGQTYGQYF
>TRBV29-1|few|TRBD1|TRBJ1-4
TGCAGCGTTGAAGTTAACAGGGGGAAAAAACTGTTTTTT
CSVEVNRGKKLFF
>TRBV11-2|-|-|TRBJ2-7
TGTGCCAGCAGCCTACGGGACACTCGCGGCGAGCAGTACTTC
CASSLRDTRGEQYF
>TRBV18|once|-|TRBJ1-5
TGTGCCAGCTCACCGGAGTATAGCAATCAGCCCCAGCATTTT
CASSPEYSNQPQHF
>TRBV2|-|-|TRBJ2-3
TGTGCCAGCAGGGGCAGGTTCACAGATACGCAGTATTTT
CASRGRFTDTQYF
>TRBV2|-|-|TRBJ2-7
TGTGCCAGCATAGCGGAACCCTACGAGCAGTACTTC
CASIAEPYEQYF
>TRBV19|-|-|TRBJ1-5
TGTGCCAGTAGTCCCCAGGGAACGGGCAATCAGCCCCAGCATTTT
CASSPQGTGNQPQHF
>TRBV7-8|few|-|TRBJ2-7
TGTGCCAGCAGCTTTGAGTCTACCTCCTACGAGCAGTACTTC
CASSFESTSYEQYF
>TRBV6-5|-|TRBD1|TRBJ1-2
TGTGCCAGCAGTTACACAGGGGGCGGGTACTACACCTTC
CASSYTGGGYYTF
>TRBV6-6|-|-|TRBJ1-5
TGTGCCAGCAGAAACACGGGGGGCCCCTTTCCCCAGCATTTT
CASRNTGGPFPQHF
>TRBV6-5|-|-|TRBJ2-5
TGTGCCAGCAGTTACTCGACAGGTTTTTTAAAAGAGACCCAGTACTTC
CASSYSTGFLKETQYF
>TRBV19|-|-|TRBJ1-5
TGTGCCAGTAGTATCACAGGGATCCAGCCCCAGCATTTT
CASSITGIQPQHF
>TRBV28|-|-|TRBJ1-2
TGTGCCAGCAGTTTATCGGGCTATGGCTACACCTTC
CASSLSGYGYTF
>TRBV2|-|TRBD2|TRBJ2-2
TGTGCCAGCAGTGGACTAGCGGGGGGTACCGGGGAGCTGTTTTTT
CASSGLAGGTGELFF
>TRBV27|-|TRBD2|TRBJ2-1
TGTGCCAGTAAAACGGGGCTAGCGGGGGAGAGCTCCTACAATGAGCAGTTCTTC
CASKTGLAGESSYNEQFF
>TRBV5-6|-|TRBD1|TRBJ1-5
TGTGCCAGCAGCTGGACAGGGAGGAGGCATTTT
CASSWTGRRHF
>TRBV7-8|-|TRBD2|TRBJ2-3
TGTGCCAGCAGCTTAGCGCCTAGCGGTGCCACAGATACGCAGTATTTT
CASSLAPSGATDTQYF
>TRBV11-2|-|-|TRBJ2-7
TGTGCCAGCAGCTTAGGCGATTGGTACGAGCAGTACTTC
CASSLGDWYEQYF
>TRBV18|-|-|TRBJ2-1
TGTGCCAGCTCACCGTCGAGATCCAATGAGCAGTTCTTC
CASSPSRSNEQFF
>TRBV2|once|-|TRBJ1-1
TGTGCCAGCATCGGCGGAAACACTGAAGCTTTCTTT
CASIGGNTEAFF
>TRBV4-1|-|-|TRBJ2-7
TGCGCCAGCAGCTCAACCCTTGTCGGCGAGCAGTACTTC
CASSSTLVGEQYF
>TRBV5-6|few|TRBD1|TRBJ1-5
TGTGCCAGCAGCAGGGACAGGGCTGCTCAGCCCCAGCATTTT
CASSRDRAAQPQHF
>TRBV14|-|-|TRBJ2-4
TGTGCCAGCAGCCAAGCAGGGCGTGCTTTAGCCAAAAACATTCAGTACTTC
CASSQAGRALAKNIQYF
>TRBV7-9|-|-|TRBJ1-4
TGTGCCAGCAGCTTAGCGCACGCAGGGCCAACTAATGAAAAACTGTTTTTT
CASSLAHAGPTNEKLFF
>TRBV6-5|few|TRBD1|TRBJ2-1
TGTGCCAGCAGTTACAGCTTTGTCGGGACAGACAATGAGCAGTTCTTC
CASSYSFVGTDNEQFF
>TRBV9|-|-|TRBJ2-2
TGTGCCAGCAGCGTAGATTGGCGGGGGCCCAACACCGGGGAGCTGTTTTTT
CASSVDWRGPNTGELFF
>TRBV7-9|-|TRBD1|TRBJ1-4
TGTGCCAGCCGATCAGGGGGGACAGGAGGACGTGCAACTAATGAAAAACTGTTTTTT
CASRSGGTGGRATNEKLFF
>TRBV29-1|-|TRBD1|TRBJ1-5
TGCAGCGTCAAGGAACGGGCCGGACAGGGAAGAGGTGGTGGGAATCAGCCCCAGCATTTT
CSVKERAGQGRGGGNQPQHF
>TRBV10-1|-|-|TRBJ2-1
TGCGCCAGCAGTGCAGGGTCGGGACTCCCTAACAATGAGCAGTTCTTC
CASSAGSGLPNNEQFF
>TRBV19|-|-|TRBJ1-4
TGTGCCAGTAGTCCGCTTCAGGCTGCAGGAGGGTATGAAAAACTGTTTTTT
CASSPLQAAGGYEKLFF
>TRBV25-1|-|TRBD1|TRBJ1-2
TGTGCCAGCAGTGAGCGGACAGGGGGCTGGGATGGCTACACCTTC
CASSERTGGWDGYTF
>TRBV6-1|-|-|TRBJ2-2
TGTGCCAGCAGTGAAGTAGTCGAGAGCACCGGGGAGCTGTTTTTT
CASSEVVESTGELFF
>TRBV9|-|-|TRBJ2-6
TGTGCCAGCGGACCCACAGGGTTCGGGGCCAACGTCCTGACTTTC
CASGPTGFGANVLTF
>TRBV18|-|-|TRBJ2-7
TGTGCCAGCTCACCTGATATGCGACCAGACAAGCAGTACTTC
CASSPDMRPDKQYF
>TRBV5-1|-|-|TRBJ1-1
TGCGCCAGCAGCTTGTTGTCAGAAAACACTGAAGCTTTCTTT
CASSLLSENTEAFF
>TRBV4-1|-|TRBD2|TRBJ2-7
TGCGCCAGCAGCCAAGACGGGAGACTCGGACTAGCGGGGCCCTACGAGCAGTACTTC
CASSQDGRLGLAGPYEQYF